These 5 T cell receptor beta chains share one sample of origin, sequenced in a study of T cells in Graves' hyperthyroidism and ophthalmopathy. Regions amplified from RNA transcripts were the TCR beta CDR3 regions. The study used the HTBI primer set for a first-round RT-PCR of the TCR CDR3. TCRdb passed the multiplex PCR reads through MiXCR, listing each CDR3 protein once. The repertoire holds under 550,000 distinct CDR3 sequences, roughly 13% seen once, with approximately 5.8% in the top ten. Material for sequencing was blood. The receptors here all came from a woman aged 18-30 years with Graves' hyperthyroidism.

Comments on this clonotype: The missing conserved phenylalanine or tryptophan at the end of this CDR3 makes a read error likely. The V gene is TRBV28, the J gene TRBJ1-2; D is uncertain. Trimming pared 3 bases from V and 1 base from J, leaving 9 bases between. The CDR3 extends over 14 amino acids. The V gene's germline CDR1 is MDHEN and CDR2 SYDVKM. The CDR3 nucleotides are TGTGCCAGCAGTTTGGGTGCGGGTAACTATGGCTACACCTCC. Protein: CASSLGAGNYGYTS.

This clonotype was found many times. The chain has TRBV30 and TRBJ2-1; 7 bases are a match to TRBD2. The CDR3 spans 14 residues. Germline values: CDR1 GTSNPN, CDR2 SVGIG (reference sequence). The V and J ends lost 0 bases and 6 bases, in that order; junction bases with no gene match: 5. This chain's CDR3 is CAWSVGGSGNEQFF. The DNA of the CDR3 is TGTGCCTGGAGTGTCGGCGGGAGTGGCAATGAGCAGTTCTTC.

For the CDR3, the DNA is TGTGCCAGTAGTATAGGCCTTGGGGACCCCCGAAGCACCGGGGAGCTGTTTTTT. Protein sequence: CASSIGLGDPRSTGELFF. The genes are TRBV19 and TRBJ2-2; D might be TRBD1 or TRBD2, each matching 5 bases. Trimming pared 1 base from V and 4 bases from J, leaving 19 bases between. The CDR3 has 18 residues. CDR1 is LNHDA and CDR2 is SQIVND in the germline V gene (reference sequence).

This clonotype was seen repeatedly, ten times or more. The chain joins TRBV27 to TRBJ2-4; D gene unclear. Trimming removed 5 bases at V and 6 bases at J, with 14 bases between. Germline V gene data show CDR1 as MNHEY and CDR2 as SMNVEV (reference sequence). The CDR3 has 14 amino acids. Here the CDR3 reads CASSLNPGANIQYF. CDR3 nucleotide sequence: TGTGCCAGCAGTCTCAACCCCGGTGCAAACATTCAGTACTTC.

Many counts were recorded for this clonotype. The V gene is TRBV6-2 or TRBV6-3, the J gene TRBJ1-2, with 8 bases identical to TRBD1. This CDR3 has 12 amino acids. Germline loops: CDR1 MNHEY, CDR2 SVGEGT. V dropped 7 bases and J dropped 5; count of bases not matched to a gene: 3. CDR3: CASNRQGYGYTF. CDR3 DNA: TGTGCCAGCAATCGACAGGGGTATGGCTACACCTTC.